The clone carrying this TCR beta chain has only a few counts. Antigen specificity is unknown. The entry originates in a study of identical twins. TCRdb independently ran MiXCR on the 5' RACE reads; one entry per CDR3 protein. In the table there are approximately 620,000 distinct CDR3 sequences, under 9% of which are singletons. The study's findings and limits: Models, which agreed with sharing between unrelated individuals, nonetheless underestimated the out-of-frame TCR alpha sharing seen in monozygotic twins. Reduced insertions were recorded for abundant cord blood beta clonotypes, with no such pattern in memory repertoires.

The data also belong to a second study, concerning yellow fever vaccine responses in identical twins. Per that paper: Twins' vaccine T cell responses were reported to seem partly convergent and partly personalized.

The sequencing input was PBMCs. The sequence came from a woman aged 18-29 years in good health.

CDR3 loop: CASSLYGALSYNEQFF. The CDR3 DNA follows: TGTGCCAGCAGCTTATACGGGGCACTCTCCTACAATGAGCAGTTCTTC. The chain employs TRBV7-2 and TRBJ2-1; D is perhaps TRBD1 or TRBD2 (5 bases each). This CDR3 has 16 residues. Looked up from germline, CDR1 is SGHTA and CDR2 is FQGNSA. V dropped 2 bases and J dropped 0 bases, with 11 bases sitting between them.